This T cell receptor beta chain emerged from a study of CD8+ T cells in alopecia areata. Looking at the study overall: Tofacitinib treatment spanned 6 to 18 months, with 6 months off drug afterward. Study results and caveats: Patients displayed less clarity in TCR sharing than mice, a finding possibly related to HLA.

Concerning this clone itself: What it binds is not known.

Collected material from alopecia areata patients comprised lesional scalp punch biopsies and peripheral blood. Sorting separated CD4+ and CD8+ T cells out of PBMCs. The germline CDR1 and CDR2 sequences are GTSNPN and SVGIG (reference sequence). V was pared by 5 bases and J by 2 bases, with 3 bases of the junction left unmatched. CDR3 size: 15 residues. cDNA reverse transcribed from extracted RNA served as the sequencing template. Repertoires were generated with immunoSEQ multiplex PCR, while TCRdb's copy carries only in-frame clones and drops some. The sample holds around 50,000 clones; 95% to 97% are singletons and the top ten take roughly 25%.

The receptor was derived from a human donor with alopecia areata. The sequenced sample was CD8+ T cells sorted from blood, obtained at week 0. The V gene is TRBV30, the J gene TRBJ2-1, with TRBD2 identical over 13 bases. The CDR3 loop reads CAWDTSGGAYNEQFF. DNA for the CDR3: TGTGCCTGGGATACTAGCGGGGGGGCCTACAATGAGCAGTTCTTC. Using reference TRBV30 and TRBJ2-1 for the parts outside the CDR3, the full variable domain is SQTIHQWPATLVQPVGSPLSLECTVEGTSNPNLYWYRQAAGRGLQLLFYSVGIGQISSEVPQNLSASRPQDRQFILSSKKLLLSDSGFYLCAWDTSGGAYNEQFFGPGTRLTVL.